A single sample gave rise to the 29 T cell receptor beta chains below, sequenced in a study of shared clonotypes between healthy human individuals. Naive CD8 cells lacked CD45RO, underwent positive selection for CCR7 and left out terminally differentiated effector memory CD45RA+ cells. The repertoire was sequenced with immunoSEQ multiplex PCR; TCRdb's copy has only in-frame clones and lacks some. The sample includes about 610,000 clones, 95% to 96% of them seen just once. Sequencing was performed on naive CD8+ T cells sorted from blood. These receptor sequences come from a woman in her twenties or thirties in good health.

The chain is built from TRBV11-1 and TRBJ1-1, with D possibly matching TRBD1 (5 bases). The germline V gene has CDR1 SGHAT and CDR2 FQDESV (reference sequence). Trimming removed 2 bases from V and 4 bases from J, with 8 bases in between. The CDR3 runs 13 residues. In DNA, the CDR3 is TGTGCCAGCAGCTTACAGGGTAGCACTGAAGCTTTCTTT. The encoded protein is CASSLQGSTEAFF.

As DNA, the CDR3 is TGTGCCAGCAGCCAAGACGCAGGGGTGACCACTGAAGCTTTCTTT. As protein: CASSQDAGVTTEAFF. The rearrangement links TRBV14 to TRBJ1-1; a possible D gene is TRBD1 (6 bases). The germline V and J ends were trimmed by 0 bases and 4 bases, with 12 bases remaining between them. CDR3 length: 15 amino acids. Germline V gives CDR1 SGHDN, CDR2 FVKESK.

The chain is built from TRBV7-8 and TRBJ2-7, with 9 bases aligning to TRBD2. This CDR3 is built from 16 residues. Looked up from germline, CDR1 is SGHVS and CDR2 is FQNEAQ. With 2 bases clipped from V and 4 bases from J, the junction kept 9 bases outside the gene matches. For the CDR3, the DNA is TGTGCCAGCAGCTTAATGGCGGGAGGGTCCGGGTACGAGCAGTACTTC. This sequence encodes CASSLMAGGSGYEQYF.

The J gene is TRBJ2-7, the V gene TRBV28; D is uncertain. With 5 bases removed from V and 1 base from J, the gap between germline ends came to 12 bases. Germline loops: CDR1 MDHEN, CDR2 SYDVKM. The CDR3 has 14 residues. In DNA, the CDR3 is TGTGCCAGCAGTCCCCCTGGGGTTTCCTACGAGCAGTACTTC. Residues: CASSPPGVSYEQYF.

This chain connects TRBV14 to TRBJ2-5, with D unclear. The CDR3 runs to 11 residues. Germline CDR1 is SGHDN and CDR2 is FVKESK. V was trimmed by 4 bases and J by 13 bases, leaving 13 bases between them. The CDR3 sequence is CASSRDPRLYF. As DNA, the CDR3 is TGTGCCAGCAGCCGCGACCCCCGGTTGTACTTC.

This clone was recorded once. The chain uses TRBV19 and TRBJ2-1; 13 nucleotides match TRBD2. Germline V gene sequence: CDR1 LNHDA, CDR2 SQIVND (reference sequence). The trim removed 3 bases at V and 0 bases at J, leaving 17 bases unmatched. This CDR3 has 22 amino acids. This chain's CDR3 is CASSISGLAGPGIHSSYNEQFF. CDR3 DNA: TGTGCCAGTAGTATCTCGGGACTAGCGGGACCTGGAATTCATAGCTCCTACAATGAGCAGTTCTTC.

The V and J genes are TRBV27 and TRBJ2-1; 13 positions match TRBD2. Germline V gene lookup returns CDR1 MNHEY and CDR2 SMNVEV (reference sequence). J gave up 8 bases and V 8 bases, and 12 bases lay outside the gene matches. The CDR3 has 16 amino acids. For the CDR3, the DNA is TGTGCCAGCGGGTGGCCCACTAGCGGGAGGGCATATGAGCAGTTCTTC. Encoded protein: CASGWPTSGRAYEQFF.

The chain's CDR3 is CASSVLAPNTGELFF. For the CDR3, the DNA is TGTGCCAGCAGCGTACTAGCGCCTAACACCGGGGAGCTGTTTTTT. The J gene is TRBJ2-2, the V gene TRBV13; TRBD2 matches 7 bases. The germline V gene has CDR1 PRHDT and CDR2 FYEKMQ (reference sequence). The CDR3 runs 15 residues. V lost 5 bases to trimming and J lost 2 bases; unmatched junction nucleotides: 5.

This clone was seen only a few times. The chain uses TRBV2 and TRBJ2-1; D call uncertain. Germline CDR1 reads SNHLY; CDR2 reads FYNNEI. CDR3 length: 11 amino acids. Trimming took off 0 bases at V and 8 bases at J, with 2 bases between the two ends. In DNA form, the CDR3 reads TGTGCCAGCAGTGAAGCGGATGAGCAGTTCTTC. Amino acid sequence: CASSEADEQFF.

There are a few counts of this clone. The chain is built from TRBV27 and TRBJ1-1, with 7 bases fitting TRBD1. The V and J ends lost 6 bases and 5 bases, in that order; junction bases with no gene match: 6. The CDR3 is 13 amino acids. Germline assignment: CDR1 MNHEY and CDR2 SMNVEV (reference sequence). In nucleotides, the CDR3 is TGTGCCAGCAGGCCTCTGACAGGGACTGAAGCTTTCTTT. It codes for CASRPLTGTEAFF.

The chain is built from TRBV5-1 and TRBJ1-4; tentative D call: TRBD1 (5 bases). The CDR3 is 14 amino acids. Germline loops: CDR1 SGHRS, CDR2 YFSETQ. Trimming shortened V by 4 bases and J by 2 bases, and 9 bases separated the two germline ends. The CDR3 here is CASSPGDTNEKLFF. The CDR3 nucleotides read TGCGCCAGCAGCCCGGGGGACACTAATGAAAAACTGTTTTTT.

This sequence joins TRBV6-5 and TRBJ2-7, with D maybe TRBD1 (5 bases). This CDR3 region has 15 residues. Germline V gene data show CDR1 as MNHEY and CDR2 as SVGAGI. V was trimmed by 0 bases and J by 3 bases, leaving 12 bases between them. The CDR3 DNA is TGTGCCAGCAGTTACTCGAGCAGGGTAAGCTACGAGCAGTACTTC. This translates into CASSYSSRVSYEQYF.

The chain joins TRBV6-5 to TRBJ1-6; the D is unclear. V lost 6 bases and J lost 8, with 17 bases in between. Germline CDR1 is MNHEY and CDR2 is SVGAGI. CDR3 length equals 15 residues. CDR3 loop: CASSSEEGWDSPLHF. The DNA of the CDR3 is TGTGCCAGCAGCTCCGAGGAGGGCTGGGATTCACCCCTCCACTTT.

CDR3 region: CASSLQGFGNTIYF. CDR3 nucleotides: TGTGCCAGCAGTTTACAGGGCTTCGGAAACACCATATATTTT. This sequence joins TRBV28 and TRBJ1-3; weak D call: TRBD1 (5 bases). Germline lookup yields CDR1 MDHEN and CDR2 SYDVKM. V lost 2 bases and J lost 4, with 9 bases in between. This CDR3 spans 14 amino acids. Drawing the rest from reference TRBV28 and TRBJ1-3, the complete variable domain is DVKVTQSSRYLVKRTGEKVFLECVQDMDHENMFWYRQDPGLGLRLIYFSYDVKMKEKGDIPEGYSVSREKKERFSLILESASTNQTSMYLCASSLQGFGNTIYFGEGSWLTVV.

This clone was detected only once. V usage is TRBV28 and J usage is TRBJ1-1, with a possible D match to TRBD1 (5 bases). The CDR3 covers 13 residues. The germline V and J ends were trimmed by 3 bases and 10 bases, with 15 bases remaining between them. CDR1 MDHEN and CDR2 SYDVKM come from the germline V gene. The CDR3 reads CASSFGRGYVAFF. The CDR3 DNA is TGTGCCAGCAGTTTTGGCCGGGGCTATGTAGCTTTCTTT.

Only one count was recorded for this clone. The sample holds other DNA sequences that translate to the same CDR3. The chain carries TRBV13 and TRBJ2-7, with TRBD2 identical over 10 bases. The CDR3 runs 14 residues. The V gene end was trimmed by 3 bases and the J gene end by 4 bases; junction bases not matched to a gene: 3. The germline V gene has CDR1 PRHDT and CDR2 FYEKMQ (reference sequence). CDR3 loop: CASSLASGSYEQYF. CDR3 DNA sequence: TGTGCCAGCAGCTTGGCTAGCGGGAGTTACGAGCAGTACTTC.

As to this clone: The sample contains more than one DNA sequence encoding this CDR3. The gene calls are TRBV27 and TRBJ2-7, with D possibly being TRBD1 (6 bases). With 9 bases removed from V and 3 bases from J, the gap between germline ends came to 9 bases. This CDR3 has 11 amino acids. Germline CDR1 MNHEY, CDR2 SMNVEV (reference sequence). CDR3 loop: CASTQGYEQYF. CDR3 nucleotides: TGTGCCAGTACACAGGGCTACGAGCAGTACTTC.

The count of this clone is one. The chain uses TRBV13 and TRBJ2-7, with 7 positions matching TRBD1. In germline, CDR1 is PRHDT, CDR2 FYEKMQ (reference sequence). V lost 5 bases and J lost 2; bases outside the gene matches: 3. This CDR3 is built from 13 residues. The CDR3 sequence is CASSADRTYEQYF. CDR3 coding DNA: TGTGCCAGCAGCGCGGACAGGACCTACGAGCAGTACTTC.

This clone showed up just once. This chain connects TRBV7-8 to TRBJ2-2; 7 bases are shared with TRBD2. J was trimmed by 3 bases and V by 2 bases; bases with no gene match: 3. The CDR3 has 15 amino acids. Germline V gives CDR1 SGHVS, CDR2 FQNEAQ. CDR3 loop: CASSLSGRYTGELFF. Written as DNA, the CDR3 is TGTGCCAGCAGCTTATCCGGGAGGTACACCGGGGAGCTGTTTTTT. Combining the CDR3 with reference TRBV7-8 and TRBJ2-2 gives the whole variable domain GAGVSQSPRYKVAKRGQDVALRCDPISGHVSLFWYQQALGQGPEFLTYFQNEAQLDKSGLPSDRFFAERPEGSVSTLKIQRTQQEDSAVYLCASSLSGRYTGELFFGEGSRLTVL.

The chain uses TRBV6-5 and TRBJ1-5; D gene ambiguous. In germline, CDR1 is MNHEY, CDR2 SVGAGI. The V end lost 2 bases, the J end lost 3 bases, and 8 bases lay between the germline ends. The CDR3 runs to 14 residues. The CDR3 DNA reads TGTGCCAGCAGTTACACGGGAGACAATCAGCCCCAGCATTTT. It codes for CASSYTGDNQPQHF.

This clone has more than one count but fewer than ten. The chain recombines TRBV5-4 with TRBJ2-7; a possible D gene is TRBD2 (6 bases). This CDR3 has 16 residues. Trimming shortened V by 4 bases and J by 5 bases, and 22 bases separated the two germline ends. Germline V gene lookup returns CDR1 SGHNT and CDR2 YYREEE (reference sequence). As DNA, the CDR3 is TGTGCCAGCAGCGTGGGTGGGGACGGGAGTATCCACGAGCAGTACTTC. Protein: CASSVGGDGSIHEQYF.

The V and J genes are TRBV4-1 and TRBJ2-5, with 9 bases identical to TRBD1. The J call is in doubt because the DNA end fits TRBJ2-7 better. This CDR3 contains 15 residues. Germline V gene lookup returns CDR1 MGHRA and CDR2 YSYEKL. CDR3 DNA: TGCGCCAGCAGCCGAATCCGGGACAGGGACGACGAGCAGTACTTC. Translated: CASSRIRDRDDEQYF.

This clone is a singleton in its sample. The chain joins TRBV5-1 to TRBJ1-4; 8 bases line up with TRBD1. The CDR3 loop spans 16 amino acids. V shed 5 bases and J 2 bases; nucleotides not matched to a gene: 8. Germline V gives CDR1 SGHRS, CDR2 YFSETQ. CDR3 sequence: CASRPTQGATNEKLFF. The DNA of the CDR3 is TGCGCCAGCAGGCCTACTCAGGGGGCGACTAATGAAAAACTGTTTTTT.

The chain employs TRBV29-1 and TRBJ2-7; 8 bases match TRBD2. V was pared by 6 bases and J by 2 bases, with 9 bases of the junction left unmatched. Germline CDR1 and CDR2: SQVTM and ANQGSEA. This CDR3 spans 14 amino acids. The CDR3 protein is CSVLLAGWPYEQYF. As DNA, the CDR3 is TGCAGCGTGTTATTAGCGGGATGGCCCTACGAGCAGTACTTC.

This rearrangement joins TRBV4-1 to TRBJ2-1, with TRBD2 matching over 8 bases. Germline CDR1 MGHRA, CDR2 YSYEKL. This CDR3 region has 15 residues. V trimming: 2 bases; J trimming: 9 bases; junction bases outside the gene matches: 9. CDR3 bases: TGCGCCAGCAGCCAACCCCAGCGGGGGACCGTTGAGCAGTTCTTC. Its protein product is CASSQPQRGTVEQFF.

The chain combines TRBV29-1 with TRBJ2-2; D gene uncertain. Trimming removed 0 bases at V and 3 bases at J, with 14 bases between. This CDR3 has 16 residues. CDR1 and CDR2 (germline): SQVTM, ANQGSEA. The CDR3 is CSVEDTLLGDTGELFF. CDR3 in DNA: TGCAGCGTTGAAGATACCCTCCTCGGAGACACCGGGGAGCTGTTTTTT.

This sequence joins TRBV27 and TRBJ1-3; the D gene is possibly TRBD1 (5 bases). The CDR3 runs 13 residues. Looked up from germline, CDR1 is MNHEY and CDR2 is SMNVEV (reference sequence). V lost 6 bases to trimming and J lost 2 bases, with 8 bases between them. DNA of the CDR3: TGTGCCAGCAGGCCAGGGACTGGAAACACCATATATTTT. This translates into CASRPGTGNTIYF.

The genes are TRBV6-4 and TRBJ1-1; no definite D call. Germline loops: CDR1 MRHNA, CDR2 SNTAGT. The CDR3 contains 11 residues. Trimming removed 2 bases at V and 6 bases at J, with 4 bases between. The CDR3 loop is CASSDAAEAFF. In DNA, the CDR3 is TGTGCCAGCAGTGACGCTGCTGAAGCTTTCTTT.

The chain recombines TRBV5-1 with TRBJ2-7; D gene unclear. CDR3 size: 14 residues. V lost 0 bases and J 4 bases, leaving 11 bases between the germline ends. Germline CDR1 reads SGHRS; CDR2 reads YFSETQ. The CDR3 spells CASSLGLGVYEQYF. The CDR3 DNA sequence: TGCGCCAGCAGCTTGGGGCTAGGCGTATACGAGCAGTACTTC.